This T cell receptor beta chain came from a study of blood T cell repertoires in COVID-19 (dated by TCRdb to the early 2020s). Background for the entire study: Samples covering the acute and convalescent phases of COVID-19 were provided by collaborators in the United States, Italy and Spain. Nearly every sample came with metadata listing a de-identified subject ID, COVID-19 status, age in years and sex. Subjects who had been exposed to COVID-19, were actively infected with it, or had recovered from it provided the deeply sampled blood TCRbeta repertoires that made up the dataset. The repertoires were released in a freely available public database intended as a resource for research on the immune response to SARS-CoV-2. Where available, HLA class I and class II types were taken from metadata supplied by the sample provider and were not determined by assay-based typing. The material from the prospective study consisted of cDNA or gDNA derived from T cells, B-cell-depleted T cells, or PBMCs. The samples were drawn from the first 160 participants of the ongoing ImmuneRACE study and from 950 to 1,500 subjects provided by 6 global collaborators.

Study-level results and caveats: How much clinical and demographic metadata was included differed by source and by participant, and the metadata was provided uncurated.

TCRbeta CDR3 regions were amplified from genomic DNA using the immunoSEQ Assay, a bias-controlled multiplex PCR. In the original analysis: The number of nucleated cells in each sample was estimated from the amplification of reference gene primers within the assay. To quantify the absolute abundance of each unique TCRbeta CDR3 rearrangement, sequence reads were collapsed and filtered. For each sample, productive Simpson clonality was calculated as the square root of Simpson's diversity index over productive rearrangements. Drawn from immuneACCESS, this table holds only the in-frame rearrangements with V and J called that TCRdb kept. Clones are partly lost; checked studies trace under half to an unresolved V gene and leave the rest unexplained. For V, J and clone size, that table is used; D and trimming come from the DNA. The sample profile shows 250,000 to 350,000 clones; about 88% of them were found once. The ten top clones hold 9.5% to 15% of the sample.

As for this clone: No cognate antigen has been identified for it. The record has no base qualities; no much larger clone is one base away.

Whole blood was collected in K2EDTA tubes by collaborating institutions according to the institutions' own protocols. Collaborator samples were shipped for TCRbeta analysis as frozen whole blood, isolated PBMCs, or DNA extracted from either sample type. The CDR3 goes from the cysteine to the phenylalanine over 15 residues. The CDR3 DNA has 45 bases and is translated from base 1. Relative to germline, V is 1 base shorter and J is 0 bases shorter, with 7 bases between their ends. The germline V gene provides CDR1 SGHTA and CDR2 FQGNSA. Sequenced sample: peripheral blood. The chain links TRBV7-2 with TRBJ1-5, with no reliable assignment of the D segment. The source of this sequence is a woman aged 55-69 years with acute or convalescent COVID-19. The DNA sequence is given as TGTGCCAGCAGCTTAGTACTTAATAGCAATCAGCCCCAGCATTTT. It is translated as CASSLVLNSNQPQHF.